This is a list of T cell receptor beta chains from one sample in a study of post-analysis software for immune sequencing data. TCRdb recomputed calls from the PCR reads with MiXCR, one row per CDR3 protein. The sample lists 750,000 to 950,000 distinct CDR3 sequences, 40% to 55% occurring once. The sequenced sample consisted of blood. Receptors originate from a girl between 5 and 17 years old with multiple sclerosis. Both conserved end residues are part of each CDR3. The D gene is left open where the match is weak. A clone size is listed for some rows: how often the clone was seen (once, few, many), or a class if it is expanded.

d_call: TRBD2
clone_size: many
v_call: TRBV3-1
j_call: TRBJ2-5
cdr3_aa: CASSQPTSLQTQYF
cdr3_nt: TGTGCCAGCAGCCAGCCGACTAGCTTGCAGACCCAGTACTTC

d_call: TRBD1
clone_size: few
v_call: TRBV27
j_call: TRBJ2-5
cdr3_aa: CASSFRQGLPETQYF
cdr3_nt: TGTGCCAGCAGTTTCCGACAGGGGCTTCCAGAGACCCAGTACTTC

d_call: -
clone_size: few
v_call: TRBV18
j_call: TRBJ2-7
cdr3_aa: CASSRAETPYEQYF
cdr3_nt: TGTGCCAGCTCACGGGCGGAAACCCCCTACGAGCAGTACTTC

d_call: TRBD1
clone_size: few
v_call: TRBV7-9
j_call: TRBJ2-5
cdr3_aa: CASSARQGEETQYF
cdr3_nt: TGTGCCAGCAGCGCTCGACAGGGGGAGGAAACCCAGTACTTC

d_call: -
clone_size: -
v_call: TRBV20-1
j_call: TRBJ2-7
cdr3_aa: CSARDVLATSYNEQYF
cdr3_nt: TGCAGTGCTAGAGATGTCCTAGCGACTTCCTACAATGAGCAGTACTTC

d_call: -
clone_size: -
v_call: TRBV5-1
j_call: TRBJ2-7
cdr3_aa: CASSFQDHYEQYF
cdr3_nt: TGCGCCAGCAGCTTCCAGGATCACTACGAGCAGTACTTC

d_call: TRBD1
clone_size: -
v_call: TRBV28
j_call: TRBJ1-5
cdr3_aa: CASSLAHRGQNQPQHF
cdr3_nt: TGTGCCAGCAGTTTAGCGCACAGGGGTCAGAATCAGCCCCAGCATTTT

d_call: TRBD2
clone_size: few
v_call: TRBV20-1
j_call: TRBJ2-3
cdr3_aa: CSATVAGADTQYF
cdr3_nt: TGCAGTGCTACGGTAGCGGGAGCAGATACGCAGTATTTT

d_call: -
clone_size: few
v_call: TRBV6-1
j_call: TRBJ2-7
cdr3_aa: CASSDLTGLVGEQYF
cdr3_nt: TGTGCCAGCAGTGACCTGACAGGACTAGTCGGCGAGCAGTACTTC

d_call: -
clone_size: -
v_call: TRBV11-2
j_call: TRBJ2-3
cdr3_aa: CASSEGPHLRTDTQYF
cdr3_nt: TGTGCCAGCAGCGAGGGACCCCACCTACGCACAGATACGCAGTATTTT

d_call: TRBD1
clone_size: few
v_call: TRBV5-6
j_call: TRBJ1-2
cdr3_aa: CASSFGTASGGYTF
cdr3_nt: TGTGCCAGCAGCTTTGGGACAGCTTCAGGGGGCTACACCTTC

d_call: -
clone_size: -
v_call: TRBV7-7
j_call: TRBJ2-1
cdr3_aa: CASSYRPSAHEQFF
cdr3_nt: TGTGCTAGCAGCTACCGGCCATCGGCCCATGAGCAGTTCTTC

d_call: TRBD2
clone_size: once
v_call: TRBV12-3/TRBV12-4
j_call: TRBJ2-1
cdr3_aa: CASSFGPAGGGNEQFF
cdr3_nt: TGTGCCAGCAGTTTCGGTCCAGCGGGAGGGGGAAATGAGCAGTTCTTC

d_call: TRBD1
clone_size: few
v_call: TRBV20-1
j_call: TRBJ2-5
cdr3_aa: CSAREGQGVRETQYF
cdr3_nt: TGCAGTGCTAGAGAAGGGCAGGGGGTAAGAGAGACCCAGTACTTC

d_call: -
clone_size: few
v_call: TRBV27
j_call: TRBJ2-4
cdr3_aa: CASSSPDLVAKNIQYF
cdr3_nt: TGTGCCAGCAGTTCCCCCGACTTGGTGGCCAAAAACATTCAGTACTTC

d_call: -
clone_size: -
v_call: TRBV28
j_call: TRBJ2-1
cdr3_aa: CASLSVGVHNEQFF
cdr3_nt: TGTGCCAGCCTCTCAGTGGGAGTCCACAATGAGCAGTTCTTC

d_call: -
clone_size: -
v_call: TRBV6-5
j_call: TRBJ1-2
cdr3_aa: CASSYLQQGFNYGYTF
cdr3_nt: TGTGCCAGCAGTTACTTGCAACAGGGATTTAACTATGGCTACACCTTC

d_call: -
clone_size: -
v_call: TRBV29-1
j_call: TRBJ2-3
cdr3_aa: CSVQRQSTDTQYF
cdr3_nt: TGCAGCGTCCAACGACAGTCCACAGATACGCAGTATTTT

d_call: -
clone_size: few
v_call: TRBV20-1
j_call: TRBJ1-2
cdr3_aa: CSAPPNYGYTF
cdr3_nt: TGCAGTGCTCCCCCCAACTATGGCTACACCTTC

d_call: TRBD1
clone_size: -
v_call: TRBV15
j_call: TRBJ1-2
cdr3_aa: CATSRVGQGRVGYTF
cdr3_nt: TGTGCCACCAGCCGGGTGGGACAGGGGAGAGTTGGCTACACCTTC

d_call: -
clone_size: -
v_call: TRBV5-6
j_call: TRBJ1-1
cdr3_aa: CASKTIARNTEAFF
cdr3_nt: TGTGCCAGCAAAACAATCGCCCGTAACACTGAAGCTTTCTTT

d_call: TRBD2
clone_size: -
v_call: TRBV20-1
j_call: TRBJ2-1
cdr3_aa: CSALTSGYREQFF
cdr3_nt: TGCAGTGCGCTAACTAGCGGCTATCGAGAGCAGTTCTTC

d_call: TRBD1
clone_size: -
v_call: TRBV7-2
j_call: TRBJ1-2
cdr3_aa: CASSLARGQGAASNYGYTF
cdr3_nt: TGTGCCAGCAGCTTAGCGCGGGGACAGGGGGCGGCTTCTAACTATGGCTACACCTTC

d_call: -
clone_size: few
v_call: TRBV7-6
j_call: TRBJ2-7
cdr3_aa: CASSLVSGRSYEQYF
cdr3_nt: TGTGCCAGCAGCTTAGTAAGCGGGCGGTCCTACGAGCAGTACTTC

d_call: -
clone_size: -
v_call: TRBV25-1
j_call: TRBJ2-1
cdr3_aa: CASRWEVEQFF
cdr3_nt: TGTGCCAGCAGATGGGAAGTCGAGCAGTTCTTC

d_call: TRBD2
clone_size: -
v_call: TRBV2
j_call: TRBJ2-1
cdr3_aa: CASSKLAGGGNEQFF
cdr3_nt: TGTGCCAGCAGTAAACTAGCGGGAGGGGGGAATGAGCAATTCTTC

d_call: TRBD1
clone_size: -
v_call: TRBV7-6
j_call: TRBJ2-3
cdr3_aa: CASSLATGLSTDTQYF
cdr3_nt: TGTGCCAGCAGCTTAGCGACAGGGCTCAGCACAGATACGCAGTATTTT

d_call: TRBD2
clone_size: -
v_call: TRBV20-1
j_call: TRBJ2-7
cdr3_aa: CSARVPLGVAGDLPTYEQYF
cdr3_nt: TGCAGTGCTAGAGTCCCCCTGGGGGTAGCGGGTGACTTACCCACCTACGAGCAGTACTTC

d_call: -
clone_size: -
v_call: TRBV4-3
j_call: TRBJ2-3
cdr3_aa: CASSQDPSPEDTQYF
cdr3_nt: TGCGCCAGCAGCCAAGATCCCAGTCCAGAGGATACGCAGTATTTT

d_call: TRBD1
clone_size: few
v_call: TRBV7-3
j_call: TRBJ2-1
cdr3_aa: CASSQGQGGNEQFF
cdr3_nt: TGTGCCAGCAGCCAAGGACAGGGCGGCAATGAGCAGTTCTTC

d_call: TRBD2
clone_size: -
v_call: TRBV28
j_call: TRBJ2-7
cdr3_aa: CASSLARTSVSYEQYF
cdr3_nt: TGTGCCAGCAGTTTAGCGCGGACTAGCGTCTCCTACGAGCAGTACTTC

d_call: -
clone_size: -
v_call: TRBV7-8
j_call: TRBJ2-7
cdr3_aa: CASSLGSAPYEQYF
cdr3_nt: TGTGCCAGCAGCTTAGGGTCTGCCCCCTACGAGCAGTACTTC

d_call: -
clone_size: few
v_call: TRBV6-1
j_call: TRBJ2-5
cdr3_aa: CASSIDGTQETQYF
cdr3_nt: TGTGCCAGCAGTATTGACGGAACCCAAGAGACCCAGTACTTC

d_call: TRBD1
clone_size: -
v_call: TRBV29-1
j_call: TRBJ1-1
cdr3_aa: CSVQTGGGTEAFF
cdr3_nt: TGCAGCGTCCAGACAGGGGGGGGAACTGAAGCTTTCTTT

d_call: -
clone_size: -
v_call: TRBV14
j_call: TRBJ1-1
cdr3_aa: CASSHQGWTEAFF
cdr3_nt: TGTGCCAGCAGCCATCAGGGTTGGACTGAAGCTTTCTTT

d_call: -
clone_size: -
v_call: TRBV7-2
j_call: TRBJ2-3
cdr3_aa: CASSSGLRIPLETQYF
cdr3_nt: TGTGCCAGCAGCTCCGGCCTCAGAATCCCCCTTGAGACGCAGTATTTT

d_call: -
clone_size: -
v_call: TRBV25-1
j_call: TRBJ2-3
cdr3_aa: CASSESNVGDTQYF
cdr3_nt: TGTGCCAGCAGTGAATCCAATGTCGGGGATACGCAGTATTTT

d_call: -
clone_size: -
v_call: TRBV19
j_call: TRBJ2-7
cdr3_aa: CASSSGTRAAYEQYF
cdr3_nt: TGTGCCAGTAGTTCTGGGACAAGGGCCGCCTACGAGCAGTACTTC

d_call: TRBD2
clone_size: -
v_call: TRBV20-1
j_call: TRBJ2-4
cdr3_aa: CSARSAGYSGREEQYF
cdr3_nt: TGCAGTGCTAGGTCCGCGGGATATAGCGGGAGGGAGGAGCAGTACTTC

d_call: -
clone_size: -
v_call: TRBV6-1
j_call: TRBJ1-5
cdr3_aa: CASSGTYNQPQHF
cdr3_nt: TGTGCCAGCAGCGGCACCTACAATCAGCCCCAGCATTTT

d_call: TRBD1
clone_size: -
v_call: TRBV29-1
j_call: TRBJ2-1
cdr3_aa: CSVEEPGQGFF
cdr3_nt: TGCAGCGTTGAAGAGCCGGGACAGGGGTTCTTC

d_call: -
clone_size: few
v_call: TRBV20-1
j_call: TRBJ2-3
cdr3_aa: CSAAQGLTDTQYF
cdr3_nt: TGCAGTGCTGCTCAGGGGCTCACAGATACGCAGTATTTT

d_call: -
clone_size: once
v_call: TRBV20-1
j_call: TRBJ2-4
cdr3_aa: CSARAGARRDIQYF
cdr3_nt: TGCAGTGCTAGGGCGGGGGCGAGAAGGGACATTCAGTACTTC

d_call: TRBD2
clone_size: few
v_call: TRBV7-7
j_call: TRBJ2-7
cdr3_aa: CASSLAGPGRTKISEQYF
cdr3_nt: TGTGCTAGCAGCTTAGCGGGTCCCGGACGGACGAAAATTTCCGAGCAGTACTTC

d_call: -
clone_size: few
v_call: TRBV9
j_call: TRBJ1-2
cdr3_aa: CASSAEGSLHGYTF
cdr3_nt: TGTGCCAGCAGCGCAGAGGGGAGTCTCCATGGCTACACCTTC

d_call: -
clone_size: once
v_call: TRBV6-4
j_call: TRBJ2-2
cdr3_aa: CASSDRGAGELFF
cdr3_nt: TGTGCCAGCAGTGACCGGGGTGCCGGGGAGCTGTTTTTT

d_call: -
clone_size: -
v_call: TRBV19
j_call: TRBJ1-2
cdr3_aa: CASSISTDYGYTF
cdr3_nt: TGTGCCAGTAGTATAAGCACAGACTATGGCTACACCTTC

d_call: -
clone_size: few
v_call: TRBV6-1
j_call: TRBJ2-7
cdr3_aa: CASSEAFGEQYF
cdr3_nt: TGTGCCAGCAGTGAAGCGTTTGGCGAGCAGTACTTC

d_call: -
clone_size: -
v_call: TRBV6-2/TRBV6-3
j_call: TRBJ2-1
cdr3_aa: CASSYSRGGGNNEQFF
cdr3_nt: TGTGCCAGCAGTTACTCTCGGGGCGGGGGCAACAATGAGCAGTTCTTC

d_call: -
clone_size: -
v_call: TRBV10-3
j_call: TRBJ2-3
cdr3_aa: CAIRTLGSDTQYF
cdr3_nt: TGTGCCATCCGAACCCTAGGGTCAGATACGCAGTATTTT